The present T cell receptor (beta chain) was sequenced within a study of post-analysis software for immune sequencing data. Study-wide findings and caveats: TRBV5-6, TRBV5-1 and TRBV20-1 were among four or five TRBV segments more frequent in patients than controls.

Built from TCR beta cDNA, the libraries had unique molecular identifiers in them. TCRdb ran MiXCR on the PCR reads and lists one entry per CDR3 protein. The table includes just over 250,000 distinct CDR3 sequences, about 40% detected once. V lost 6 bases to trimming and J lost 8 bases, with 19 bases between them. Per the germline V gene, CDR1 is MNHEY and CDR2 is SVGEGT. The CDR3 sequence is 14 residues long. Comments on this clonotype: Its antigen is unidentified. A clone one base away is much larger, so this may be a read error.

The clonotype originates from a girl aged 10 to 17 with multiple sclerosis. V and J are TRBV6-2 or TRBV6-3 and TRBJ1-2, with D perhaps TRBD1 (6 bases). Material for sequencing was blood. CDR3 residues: CASRRAYRVQGYTF. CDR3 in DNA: TGTGCCAGCAGGCGCGCTTACAGGGTCCAGGGCTACACCTTC.